This T cell receptor (beta chain) is from a study of spatial heterogeneity in lung cancer. Noted time point: sample taken at primary tumor resection. Samples were donated by 72 untreated early-stage non-small cell lung cancer patients. Unsorted samples of tumor, nontumor lung or frozen PBMC had their whole RNA sequenced. TCRdb independently ran MiXCR on the 5' RACE reads; one entry per CDR3 protein. Of a few thousand distinct CDR3 sequences in the sample, over 7.5% were seen once. Study-wide results and limits: The counts of expanded TCRs, ubiquitous and regional, tracked ubiquitous and regional nonsynonymous mutations, respectively. The authors estimated that approximately 6.3% of tumor T cells were covered for alpha chains and approximately 14% for beta chains. The number of expanded tumor alpha and beta chains correlated with mutation number.

By its share, this clonotype is medium-sized (0.01 to 0.1%). What it recognizes is unknown. Looked up from germline, CDR1 is KGHSH and CDR2 is LQKENI. The CDR3 contains 14 residues. V dropped 0 bases and J dropped 1 base, with 5 bases sitting between them. V is TRBV18 and J is TRBJ2-3; D is ambiguous. The material sequenced was lung tumor tissue, taken at surgery. The TCR was taken from a female donor with early-stage non-small cell lung cancer. CDR3 sequence (DNA): TGTGCCAGCTCACCACCTGGGCGCACAGATACGCAGTATTTT. Translation: CASSPPGRTDTQYF.